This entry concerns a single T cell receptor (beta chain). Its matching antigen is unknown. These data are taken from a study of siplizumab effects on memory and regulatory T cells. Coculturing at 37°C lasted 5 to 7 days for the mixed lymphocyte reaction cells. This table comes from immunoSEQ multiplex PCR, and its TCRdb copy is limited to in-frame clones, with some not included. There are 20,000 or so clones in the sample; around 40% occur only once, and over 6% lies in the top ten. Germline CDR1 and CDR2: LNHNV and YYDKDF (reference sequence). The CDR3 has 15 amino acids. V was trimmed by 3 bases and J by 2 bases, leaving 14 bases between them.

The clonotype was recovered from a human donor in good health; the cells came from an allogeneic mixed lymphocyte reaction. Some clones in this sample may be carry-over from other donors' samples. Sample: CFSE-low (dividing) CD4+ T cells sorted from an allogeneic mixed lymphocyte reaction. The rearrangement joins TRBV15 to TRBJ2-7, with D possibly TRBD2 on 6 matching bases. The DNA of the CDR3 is TGTGCCACCAGCAGCCGATGGGGGGAGACCTACGAGCAGTACTTC. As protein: CATSSRWGETYEQYF. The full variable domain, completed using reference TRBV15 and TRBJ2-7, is DAMVIQNPRYQVTQFGKPVTLSCSQTLNHNVMYWYQQKSSQAPKLLFHYYDKDFNNEADTPDNFQSRRPNTSFCFLDIRSPGLGDTAMYLCATSSRWGETYEQYFGPGTRLTVT.